The count of the clone carrying this TCR beta chain is one. The CDR3 consists of 16 residues. V was cut by 2 bases and J by 5 bases, with 19 bases left in between. Per germline, CDR1 SGHTS and CDR2 YDEGEE. Libraries were prepared by immunoSEQ multiplex PCR; TCRdb keeps only in-frame clonotypes and omits some of them. The table shows under 300,000 clones, with roughly 90% occurring only once. The entry originates in a study of blood T cell repertoires in COVID-19. The sequencing sample was made of PBMCs or T cells enriched from blood (not recorded which). The V gene is TRBV5-8, the J gene TRBJ1-2; D unclear. The clonotype was recovered from a man between 40 and 49 years old who had recovered from COVID-19. CDR3 in DNA: TGTGCCAGCAGCTTAGATCTCCAGTTCTCCGGGTATGGCTACACCTTC. Translated, it gives CASSLDLQFSGYGYTF.